These 28 T cell receptor beta chains came from one sample sequenced in a study of CD8+CD57+ T cells in acquired aplastic anemia. For CDR3 and TCR beta VDJ profiling, genomic DNA was the template used. TCRdb reanalysed the reads using MiXCR and keeps one entry per CDR3 protein. The table lists approximately 170,000 distinct CDR3 sequences, 50% to 55% of them singletons, with around a sixth in the top ten. Sequenced material: sorted CD4+, CD8+, or CD8+CD57+ T cells (not recorded which) from PBMCs. The receptors shown here come from a human donor in good health, serving as a control.

The chain uses TRBV7-6 and TRBJ1-6; maybe TRBD1 (6 bases). The germline V gene has CDR1 SGHVS and CDR2 FNYEAQ. The CDR3 is 16 amino acids. V lost 2 bases, J lost 5 bases, and 13 bases lay in between. CDR3 coding DNA: TGTGCCAGCAGCTTAACCGGGGGGGCGCATAATTCACCCCTCCACTTT. It specifies CASSLTGGAHNSPLHF.

This clonotype was found a few times. The chain employs TRBV7-2 and TRBJ2-3; no definite D call. From germline, CDR1 is SGHTA and CDR2 FQGNSA. The CDR3 is 14 residues long. The V end was cut by 4 bases, the J end by 4 bases, with 12 bases between. The CDR3 loop reads CASSWRPTPDTQYF. The CDR3 DNA reads as TGTGCCAGCAGCTGGAGACCGACACCAGATACGCAGTATTTT. The whole variable domain, filled in from reference TRBV7-2 and TRBJ2-3, reads GAGVSQSPSNKVTEKGKDVELRCDPISGHTALYWYRQSLGQGLEFLIYFQGNSAPDKSGLPSDRFSAERTGGSVSTLTIQRTQQEDSAVYLCASSWRPTPDTQYFGPGTRLTVL.

The chain is built from TRBV20-1 and TRBJ2-7; possibly TRBD1 or TRBD2 for D (6 bases each). CDR1 and CDR2 from the germline V gene are DFQATT and SNEGSKA (reference sequence). V lost 5 bases and J 3 bases, leaving 11 bases between the germline ends. The CDR3 is 12 residues long. The CDR3 sequence: CSAVGGYYEQYF. CDR3 in DNA: TGCAGTGCTGTAGGGGGGTACTACGAGCAGTACTTC.

This rearrangement joins TRBV4-2 to TRBJ1-1, with a tentative D call TRBD1 (6 bases). Trimming cost V 0 bases and J 1 base, with 12 bases left between them. Per germline, CDR1 LGHNA and CDR2 YNFKEQ. The CDR3 consists of 16 residues. CDR3 residues: CASSQDQRTENTEAFF. The CDR3 DNA reads as TGTGCCAGCAGCCAAGATCAACGGACAGAGAACACTGAAGCTTTCTTT.

This clonotype came up a few times. The V call is TRBV24-1, the J call TRBJ2-5, with TRBD2 matching over 10 bases. Germline V gene lookup returns CDR1 KGHDR and CDR2 SFDVKD. CDR3 size: 16 residues. The J segment lost 2 bases and the V segment lost 3 bases, leaving 5 bases of the junction unmatched. CDR3 amino acids: CATSDPTSGEQETQYF. For the CDR3, the DNA is TGTGCCACCAGTGATCCCACTAGCGGGGAACAAGAGACCCAGTACTTC.

This rearrangement joins TRBV19 to TRBJ2-5, with D uncertain. The J call may be mistaken, given a closer DNA end match to TRBJ2-1. The CDR3 loop spans 9 amino acids. Germline V CDR1 and CDR2: LNHDA, SQIVND (reference sequence). The chain's CDR3 is CAVGYEQFF. The CDR3 DNA reads as TGTGCTGTTGGGTATGAGCAGTTCTTC.

J is TRBJ2-3 and V is TRBV6-2 or TRBV6-3; TRBD1 aligns across 11 bases. With 5 bases clipped from V and 4 bases from J, the junction kept 5 bases outside the gene matches. CDR1 and CDR2 (germline): MNHEY, SVGEGT. CDR3 length equals 15 residues. The CDR3 loop is CASSTGTGGSDTQYF. DNA for the CDR3: TGTGCCAGCAGTACCGGGACAGGGGGATCAGATACGCAGTATTTT.

This clonotype came up many times. One end of the junction is discordant with germline, which a read error may explain. This chain uses TRBV7-9 with TRBJ2-1; D unclear. The CDR3 runs to 14 residues. Germline-derived CDR1 and CDR2 are SEHNR and FQNEAQ (reference sequence). The CDR3 coding sequence is TGTGTCAGCAGCTTATCCCGGGCGGACAATGAGCAGTTCTTC. Amino acids: CVSSLSRADNEQFF.

The rearrangement uses TRBV5-1 and TRBJ2-5; 12 bases are a match to TRBD2. The CDR3 covers 18 residues. Germline CDR1 and CDR2: SGHRS and YFSETQ. With V trimmed by 0 bases and J by 0 bases, 6 bases remained unmatched. The CDR3 spells CASSLVTSGGQYQETQYF. CDR3 sequence (DNA): TGCGCCAGCAGCTTGGTGACTAGCGGGGGCCAGTACCAAGAGACCCAGTACTTC.

This clonotype was seen many times. This sequence joins TRBV10-3 and TRBJ1-2; possibly TRBD1 for D (6 bases). Germline CDR1 and CDR2: ENHRY and SYGVKD. The CDR3 is 13 amino acids. The ends were cut back, 3 bases at V and 8 bases at J, with 13 bases in the middle. CDR3 loop: CAISDRGWYGYTF. CDR3 sequence (DNA): TGTGCCATCAGTGACAGGGGTTGGTACGGCTACACCTTC.

The chain recombines TRBV7-2 with TRBJ2-7; 10 bases match TRBD1. This CDR3 region has 15 residues. After removal of 5 bases from V and 4 bases from J, the junction contained 8 bases not matched to a gene. Germline values: CDR1 SGHTA, CDR2 FQGNSA. CDR3 sequence: CASSRTGTGVYEQYF. In nucleotides, the CDR3 is TGTGCCAGCAGCCGAACCGGGACAGGGGTATACGAGCAGTACTTC.

V is TRBV19 and J is TRBJ1-5; D gene ambiguous. Per germline, CDR1 LNHDA and CDR2 SQIVND (reference sequence). The CDR3 consists of 14 residues. Trimming removed 2 bases at V and 3 bases at J, with 8 bases between. The CDR3 region is CASSIHGFNQPQHF. CDR3 bases: TGTGCCAGTAGTATACACGGGTTCAATCAGCCCCAGCATTTT.

This clonotype was found a few times. The chain joins TRBV30 to TRBJ2-7; D is perhaps TRBD1 (5 bases). V was cut by 4 bases and J by 0 bases, with 19 bases left in between. Per the germline V gene, CDR1 is GTSNPN and CDR2 is SVGIG (reference sequence). This CDR3 region has 16 residues. In nucleotides, the CDR3 is TGTGCCTGGACCCTAAGGGGTTCGGGTCCCTCCTACGAGCAGTACTTC. Translated: CAWTLRGSGPSYEQYF.

In its sample, this clonotype was seen many times. The DNA for the CDR3 is TGTGCCAGCAGTGTAGGGACTTGGTGGGGGGAGCTGTTTTTT. It translates to CASSVGTWWGELFF. J is TRBJ2-2 and V is TRBV28; possibly TRBD2 for D (6 bases). CDR1 is MDHEN, CDR2 SYDVKM, per germline. CDR3 length equals 14 residues. V dropped 5 bases and J dropped 8 bases, with 15 bases sitting between them.

This sequence joins TRBV9 and TRBJ2-7, with 7 bases fitting TRBD1. This CDR3 has 13 amino acids. The germline CDR1 and CDR2 sequences are SGDLS and YYNGEE. The J segment lost 6 bases and the V segment lost 0 bases, leaving 3 bases of the junction unmatched. The CDR3 DNA is TGTGCCAGCAGCGTAGACAGGGGTCTCGAGCAGTACTTC. The encoded protein is CASSVDRGLEQYF.

The chain joins TRBV7-8 to TRBJ2-7; maybe TRBD2 (7 bases). V was cut by 4 bases and J by 1 base, with 23 bases left in between. Germline-derived CDR1 and CDR2 are SGHVS and FQNEAQ. This CDR3 is built from 18 residues. CDR3 DNA: TGTGCCAGCAGCTCCCCAAGGGGGGGGGGAGCCCTTTCCTACGAGCAGTACTTC. Protein product: CASSSPRGGGALSYEQYF.

The chain carries TRBV20-1 and TRBJ1-2; 9 positions agree with TRBD1. The CDR3 loop spans 14 amino acids. Germline CDR1 and CDR2: DFQATT and SNEGSKA (reference sequence). The trim removed 5 bases at V and 8 bases at J, leaving 12 bases unmatched. CDR3 in DNA: TGCAGTGCTGGGGGACAGGGATGGGTTTACGGCTACACCTTC. This gives the protein CSAGGQGWVYGYTF.

This rearrangement joins TRBV7-8 to TRBJ1-3, with D unresolved. The CDR3 length is 15 residues. Germline V gene lookup returns CDR1 SGHVS and CDR2 FQNEAQ. Trimming stripped 1 base from V and 0 bases from J, with 7 bases between. The CDR3 sequence is CASSLVLGSGNTIYF. The CDR3 region has the DNA TGTGCCAGCAGCTTAGTGTTGGGCTCTGGAAACACCATATATTTT.

This clonotype has at least ten counts. This sequence joins TRBV19 and TRBJ2-2, with D possibly matching TRBD2 (5 bases). The V gene lost 7 bases and the J gene lost 6 bases, with 12 bases spanning the gap. The CDR3 consists of 13 residues. Germline V gene data show CDR1 as LNHDA and CDR2 as SQIVND (reference sequence). The CDR3: CASKEGDAGELFF. The CDR3 bases are TGTGCCAGTAAAGAGGGAGATGCCGGGGAGCTGTTTTTT.

The chain is built from TRBV7-3 and TRBJ2-5; D is unclear. Between the trimmed V and J ends, which lost 2 bases and 5 bases, there was a span of 9 bases. The CDR3 is made up of 13 amino acids. Germline V gene lookup returns CDR1 SGHTA and CDR2 FQGTGA. For the CDR3, the DNA is TGTGCCAGCAGCTTAGCGATAGGGGAGACCCAGTACTTC. It specifies CASSLAIGETQYF. The whole variable domain, remainder taken from reference TRBV7-3 and TRBJ2-5, is GAGVSQTPSNKVTEKGKYVELRCDPISGHTALYWYRQSLGQGPEFLIYFQGTGAADDSGLPNDRFFAVRPEGSVSTLKIQRTERGDSAVYLCASSLAIGETQYFGPGTRLLVL.

The gene calls are TRBV15 and TRBJ1-5; 8 bases match TRBD1. Germline V gene data show CDR1 as LNHNV and CDR2 as YYDKDF (reference sequence). J gave up 2 bases and V 3 bases, and 6 bases lay outside the gene matches. CDR3 length: 16 amino acids. The CDR3 reads CATSSRQGLGNQPQHF. The CDR3 nucleotides are TGTGCCACCAGCAGCCGACAGGGGTTAGGCAATCAGCCCCAGCATTTT.

This clonotype was observed at least ten times. This rearrangement joins TRBV6-2 or TRBV6-3 to TRBJ2-1; D ambiguous. CDR1 is MNHEY, CDR2 SVGEGT, per germline. V was clipped by 2 bases and J by 11 bases, with 7 bases between them. CDR3 length equals 11 residues. This chain's CDR3 is CASSYGTKQFF. CDR3 DNA: TGTGCCAGCAGTTACGGTACGAAGCAGTTCTTC.

This clonotype was detected many times. V and J are TRBV13 and TRBJ1-2; D not resolved. CDR1 is PRHDT and CDR2 is FYEKMQ in the germline V gene (reference sequence). V lost 4 bases to trimming and J lost 5 bases, with 17 bases between them. The CDR3 extends over 15 amino acids. CDR3 DNA: TGTGCCAGCAGCTCGATCATTGAGAAATTTTATGGCTACACCTTC. It encodes CASSSIIEKFYGYTF.

V and J are TRBV18 and TRBJ2-3; D is unresolved. The CDR3 is 13 residues long. V lost 0 bases, J lost 4 bases, and 5 bases lay in between. The germline V gene encodes CDR1 KGHSH and CDR2 LQKENI. As DNA, the CDR3 is TGTGCCAGCTCACCACCTGGGTCAGATACGCAGTATTTT. Its protein product is CASSPPGSDTQYF.

This clonotype came up once. The V and J genes are TRBV15 and TRBJ2-2, with D perhaps given as TRBD1 or TRBD2 (6 bases each). Germline V CDR1 and CDR2: LNHNV, YYDKDF (reference sequence). The V end was cut by 0 bases, the J end by 7 bases, with 24 bases between. This CDR3 contains 19 residues. CDR3 DNA: TGTGCCACCAGCAGAGATCGACTAGTAGGGACAAGGTGGGACGGGGAGCTGTTTTTT. It yields the protein CATSRDRLVGTRWDGELFF.

This clonotype was seen at least ten times. The J gene is TRBJ1-4, the V gene TRBV11-2; possible D gene TRBD1, 6 bases. Germline CDR1 and CDR2: SGHAT and FQNNGV. The CDR3 has 15 residues. The ends were cut back, 5 bases at V and 11 bases at J, with 21 bases in the middle. This CDR3 is CASSLQQGGTGKLFF. CDR3 in DNA: TGTGCCAGCAGCCTCCAACAGGGTGGTACTGGGAAACTGTTTTTT. The full variable domain, in which reference TRBV11-2 and TRBJ1-4 provide the parts outside the CDR3, is EAGVAQSPRYKIIEKRQSVAFWCNPISGHATLYWYQQILGQGPKLLIQFQNNGVVDDSQLPKDRFSAERLKGVDSTLKIQPAKLEDSAVYLCASSLQQGGTGKLFFGSGTQLSVL.

This clonotype was found many times. V gene TRBV12-3 or TRBV12-4 combines with J gene TRBJ1-2; tentative D call: TRBD1 (5 bases). The V end lost 4 bases, the J end lost 4 bases, and 16 bases lay between the germline ends. CDR3 size: 15 residues. In DNA form, the CDR3 reads TGTGCCAGCAGTTGGAGGGGCAGAGGTAGCTATGGCTACACCTTC. It specifies CASSWRGRGSYGYTF.

With respect to this clonotype: A clone one base away is much larger, so this may be a read error. The chain couples TRBV30 to TRBJ1-2, with unresolved D. The germline gives CDR1 GTSNPN, CDR2 SVGIG (reference sequence). The CDR3 covers 14 residues. CDR3 nucleotide sequence: TGTACCTGGAGTGTAGGAACAGCAGGCTATGGCTACACCTTC. Amino acid sequence: CTWSVGTAGYGYTF.